Included here is one TCR beta chain sequence, with context. Its target is unknown. This sample stems from a study of cytomegalovirus exposure and HLA in healthy donors. Study-wide points: Cytomegalovirus-associated TCR beta chains were listed, numbering approximately 150. The authors considered a cluster of highly shared sequence variants likely to be a sequencing artifact. Under in vitro conditions, a few CMV-associated chains were confirmed as specific for CMV antigens.

Germline CDR1 reads SGHTA; CDR2 reads FQGNSA. With V trimmed by 3 bases and J by 2 bases, 7 bases remained unmatched. The CDR3 is made up of 17 amino acids. Both 60 Vbeta primers and 13 Jbeta primers went into the PCR. Clones were read by immunoSEQ multiplex PCR, and TCRdb kept only the in-frame ones, dropping some. The sample shows fewer than 250,000 clones, about 77% of them seen only once. The clonotype originates from a woman aged 25 to 39 in good health and CMV-seropositive. The sequenced sample was PBMCs. The rearrangement joins TRBV7-2 to TRBJ2-3; 11 bases line up with TRBD2. Here the CDR3 reads CASSFASGGPHTDTQYF. The CDR3 nucleotides are TGTGCCAGCAGCTTCGCTAGCGGGGGGCCCCACACAGATACGCAGTATTTT.